These T cell receptor beta chains were read from a single sample in a study of CD8 T cells in Susac syndrome. TCRdb re-analysed the immunoSEQ multiplex PCR reads in MiXCR, keeping a single row per CDR3 protein. The sample records 200,000 or so distinct CDR3 sequences, 95% being singletons. Material for sequencing was CD8+ T cells from PBMCs. These receptor sequences come from a human donor with Susac syndrome. CDR3s include the opening cysteine and the closing phenylalanine or tryptophan. A D gene is named only where the DNA matches it firmly. Expanded clones are given a class, and other clones once, few, many or no size at all.

17 TRBJ2-3 TRBD2 TRBV27 NA TGTGCCAGCAGTTTAGCTGGACTAGCGGGGGGGAAAGATACGCAGTATTTT CASSLAGLAGGKDTQYF
12 TRBJ1-2 NA TRBV20-1 NA TGCAGTGCTAGAGTTTCGGGGCGGGGCTACACCTTC CSARVSGRGYTF
13 TRBJ1-3 TRBD1 TRBV12-3/TRBV12-4 NA TGTGCCAGCAGTTTACAGGGGGACAACACCATATATTTT CASSLQGDNTIYF
15 TRBJ1-5 NA TRBV6-1 NA TGTGCCAGCAGTGAAGTCGCGGCCTACAATCAGCCCCAGCATTTT CASSEVAAYNQPQHF
11 TRBJ1-5 NA TRBV28 once TGTGCCAGCAGTTCATACCGGGAGCAGCATTTT CASSSYREQHF
16 TRBJ1-2 TRBD1 TRBV5-1 once TGCGCCAGCAGCGTAATAGGGACAGTCGACGTCTATGGCTACACCTTC CASSVIGTVDVYGYTF
15 TRBJ1-5 NA TRBV30 NA TGTGCCTGGAGTCCTCCAGACAGACAGAATCAGCCCCAGCATTTT CAWSPPDRQNQPQHF
10 TRBJ2-5 NA TRBV6-5 NA TGTGCCAGCTTTGGGGAGACCCAGTACTTC CASFGETQYF
14 TRBJ1-5 NA TRBV5-1 few TGCGCCAGCAGCTTGGGGGGGGGTGATCAGCCCCAGCATTTT CASSLGGGDQPQHF
13 TRBJ1-1 NA TRBV27 NA TGTGCCAGCAGTTTAAATTTTCCAAATGAAGCTTTCTTT CASSLNFPNEAFF
14 TRBJ2-5 NA TRBV6-6 NA TGTGCCAGCAGTTACGAAGGGGCGGGAGAGACCCAGTACTTC CASSYEGAGETQYF
12 TRBJ2-1 TRBD2 TRBV27 NA TGTGCCAGCCGGGAGGTGGGAAATGAGCAGTTCTTC CASREVGNEQFF
12 TRBJ2-7 NA TRBV30 NA TGTGCCTGGAGAGGGCAAGTCTACGAGCAGTACTTC CAWRGQVYEQYF